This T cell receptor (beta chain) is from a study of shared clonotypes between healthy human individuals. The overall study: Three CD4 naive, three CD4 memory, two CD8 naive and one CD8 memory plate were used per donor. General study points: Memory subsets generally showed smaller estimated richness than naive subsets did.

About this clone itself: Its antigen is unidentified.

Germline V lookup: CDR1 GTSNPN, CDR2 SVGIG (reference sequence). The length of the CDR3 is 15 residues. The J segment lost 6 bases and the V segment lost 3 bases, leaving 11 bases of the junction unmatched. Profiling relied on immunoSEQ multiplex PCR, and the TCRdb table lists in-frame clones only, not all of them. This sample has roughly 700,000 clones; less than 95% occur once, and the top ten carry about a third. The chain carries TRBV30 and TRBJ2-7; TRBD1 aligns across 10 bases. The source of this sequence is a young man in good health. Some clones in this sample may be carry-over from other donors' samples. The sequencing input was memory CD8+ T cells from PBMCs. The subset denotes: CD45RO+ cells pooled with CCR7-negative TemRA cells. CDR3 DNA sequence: TGTGCCTGGAGAGGGGACAGGGGTATGCGGGGCGAGCAGTACTTC. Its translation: CAWRGDRGMRGEQYF.